This T cell receptor (beta chain) was sequenced during a study of T cell changes during pregnancy in multiple sclerosis. Method: immunoSEQ multiplex PCR; TCRdb's copy keeps in-frame clones and lacks some. The data show roughly 48,000 clones, about 94% seen once. CDR3 length equals 15 residues. The germline V gene has CDR1 LNHNV and CDR2 YYDKDF (reference sequence). Trimming shortened V by 5 bases and J by 7 bases, and 15 bases separated the two germline ends. V and J are TRBV15 and TRBJ1-6, with D perhaps TRBD1 (5 bases). The sequence came from a female donor with multiple sclerosis, enrolled in a pregnancy study. Sequenced here: CD4+ T cells from peripheral blood mononuclear cells, sampled in the first trimester of pregnancy. The CDR3 nucleotides read TGTGCCACCAGCGAGTCCAGGGCCGCAAATTCACCCCTCCACTTT. This translates into CATSESRAANSPLHF.